The sequence of this T cell receptor (beta chain) was determined in a study of T cell responses to AZD1222 COVID-19 vaccine. Generated by immunoSEQ multiplex PCR, the TCRdb table keeps only in-frame clones and is missing some. The table has over 100,000 clones, approximately 91% seen once. General study findings and limits: The peak T cell response came first, and repertoires were sampled only after it.

Concerning this clone itself: Its target is not known.

V shed 4 bases and J shed 9 bases, with 29 bases lying between them. The CDR3 totals 17 residues. Germline CDR1 reads SGHKS; CDR2 reads YYEKEE (reference sequence). This TCR was recovered from an adult in good health. This chain joins TRBV5-5 and TRBJ2-7, with D perhaps assigned TRBD1 or TRBD2 (6 bases each). Sequences were derived from peripheral blood, sampled on day 0 of AZD1222 vaccination. CDR3 loop: CASSPLSGAGGISGQYF. The CDR3 bases are TGTGCCAGCAGCCCTTTATCGGGGGCCGGTGGAATCTCGGGGCAGTACTTC.